Detailed here is one T cell receptor beta chain. Per germline, CDR1 SGHKS and CDR2 YYEKEE (reference sequence). This CDR3 region has 14 residues. The germline V and J ends were trimmed by 4 bases and 4 bases, with 11 bases remaining between them. The source of the sample is a study of blood T cell repertoires in COVID-19. Study in general: Some COVID-19 samples were acute and others convalescent; all came from the United States, Italy and Spain.

Some clones are missing from TCRdb's copy, which holds only in-frame ones; the method was immunoSEQ multiplex PCR. Among roughly 230,000 clones listed, 81% were seen once. The V gene is TRBV5-5, the J gene TRBJ2-2, with no clear D. This clonotype was obtained from an elderly woman with acute or convalescent COVID-19. The sample consisted of peripheral blood. The CDR3: CASSPRPVTGELFF. The DNA of the CDR3 is TGTGCCAGCAGCCCCCGCCCGGTCACCGGGGAGCTGTTTTTT.